Shown below are 13 T cell receptor beta chains from a single sample sequenced in a study of response to subunit inactivated influenza vaccine (dated by TCRdb to 2016 to 2018). The library was made by RT-PCR. The instrument was an Illumina HiSeq 2500. TCRdb redid the processing of the public reads, applying fastp at Q25 and MiXCR, and retained in-frame beta chains. Every distinct CDR3 protein forms one entry, paired with its most common genes and DNA. Here the sample has approximately 700,000 distinct CDR3 sequences; around a sixth occur a single time. The ten largest account for approximately 10% of the sample. This sample comprised PBMCs from blood, obtained approximately 13 days after vaccination. Source of these receptors: a man in his fifties or sixties who received an inactivated influenza vaccine. Donor details come from another sample of the same person, matched by shared clones.

The chain is built from TRBV10-3 and TRBJ2-1; 10 nucleotides line up with TRBD2. V lost 3 bases and J lost 7; bases outside the gene matches: 9. Germline CDR1 reads ENHRY; CDR2 reads SYGVKD. The CDR3 loop spans 16 amino acids. The CDR3 DNA reads as TGTGCCATCAGTGATTATGGAGCGGGAGGGCCGAATGAGCAGTTCTTC. This encodes CAISDYGAGGPNEQFF.

The V gene is TRBV20-1, the J gene TRBJ2-7; D is unresolved. Trimming shortened V by 3 bases and J by 2 bases, and 17 bases separated the two germline ends. CDR3 size: 15 residues. Germline V CDR1 and CDR2: DFQATT, SNEGSKA (reference sequence). The CDR3 reads CSAREPQRSTYEQYF. The CDR3 DNA sequence: TGCAGTGCTAGGGAGCCCCAGAGGAGTACCTACGAGCAGTACTTC.

This clonotype has a handful of counts. V and J are TRBV12-3 or TRBV12-4 and TRBJ1-5; 7 nucleotides match TRBD1. Trimming cost V 3 bases and J 1 base; bases outside gene matches: 6. This CDR3 spans 16 amino acids. This chain's CDR3 is CASSLNRGGSNQPQHF. The CDR3 DNA reads TGTGCCAGCAGTTTGAACAGGGGAGGGAGCAATCAGCCCCAGCATTTT.

This clonotype has more than one count but fewer than ten. The chain links TRBV7-9 to TRBJ2-3; D tentatively fits TRBD1 or TRBD2 (6 bases each). The V gene lost 3 bases and the J gene lost 6 bases, with 13 bases spanning the gap. Germline CDR1 SEHNR, CDR2 FQNEAQ (reference sequence). This CDR3 spans 14 amino acids. CDR3 amino acids: CASSFWGAADTQYF. The CDR3 coding sequence is TGTGCCAGCAGCTTCTGGGGGGCCGCGGATACGCAGTATTTT.

This clonotype was recorded many times. The rearrangement uses TRBV6-5 and TRBJ1-2; D possibly corresponds to TRBD1 (5 bases). The CDR3 runs 14 residues. Germline loops: CDR1 MNHEY, CDR2 SVGAGI. V was cut by 0 bases and J by 2 bases, with 7 bases left in between. The CDR3 nucleotides are TGTGCCAGCAGTTACTCGACAGCCAACTATGGCTACACCTTC. Its translation is CASSYSTANYGYTF.

The chain links TRBV10-3 to TRBJ2-1; D possibly corresponds to TRBD2 (5 bases). CDR1 ENHRY and CDR2 SYGVKD come from the germline V gene. Trimming took 3 bases from V and 9 from J, leaving 15 bases between them. The CDR3 extends over 14 amino acids. CDR3 nucleotide sequence: TGTGCCATCAGTGACAAGCGGAGCACTGGTGAGCAGTTCTTC. It is translated as CAISDKRSTGEQFF.

Only a few counts were recorded for this clonotype. V is TRBV15 and J is TRBJ2-1, with TRBD2 as a possible D gene (6 bases). The CDR3 extends over 15 amino acids. Germline V lookup: CDR1 LNHNV, CDR2 YYDKDF (reference sequence). V dropped 0 bases and J dropped 6 bases, with 12 bases sitting between them. The CDR3 DNA reads as TGTGCCACCAGCAGAGATCGCGGGACCCGCAATGAGCAGTTCTTC. It translates to CATSRDRGTRNEQFF.

This sequence joins TRBV4-1 and TRBJ2-7; D uncertain. The CDR3 is 14 residues long. Trimming took off 0 bases at V and 5 bases at J, with 11 bases between the two ends. Germline loops: CDR1 MGHRA, CDR2 YSYEKL. This chain's CDR3 is CASSQEGQSHEQYF. CDR3 DNA: TGCGCCAGCAGCCAAGAGGGCCAGAGCCACGAGCAGTACTTC.

The sample holds many counts of this clonotype. The chain employs TRBV12-3 or TRBV12-4 and TRBJ2-5, with 11 positions matching TRBD2. The CDR3 extends over 15 amino acids. V was clipped by 7 bases and J by 1 base; unmatched bases: 5. CDR3 coding DNA: TGTGCCAGCACCCTAGCGGGGGGTCTCCAAGAGACCCAGTACTTC. It specifies CASTLAGGLQETQYF.

This clonotype was found a few times. V and J are TRBV4-1 and TRBJ2-1; D remains ambiguous. CDR3 length: 16 residues. In germline, CDR1 is MGHRA, CDR2 YSYEKL. V dropped 0 bases and J dropped 2 bases, with 11 bases sitting between them. Written as DNA, the CDR3 is TGCGCCAGCAGCCAAGATATACCGAGTCCCTACAATGAGCAGTTCTTC. It yields the protein CASSQDIPSPYNEQFF.

In this sample, this clonotype turned up many times. The genes are TRBV20-1 and TRBJ2-3, with 12 bases fitting TRBD2. Germline V lookup: CDR1 DFQATT, CDR2 SNEGSKA (reference sequence). Germline trimming cut 0 bases from V and 4 bases from J; bases unmatched to any gene: 5. The CDR3 extends over 16 amino acids. CDR3 nucleotides: TGCAGTGCTAGAGATCTAGCGGGGGGGCCCGCAGATACGCAGTATTTT. Translation gives CSARDLAGGPADTQYF.

V gene TRBV5-5 combines with J gene TRBJ2-3; tentatively, D is TRBD1 (6 bases). The CDR3 is 15 residues long. Germline lookup yields CDR1 SGHKS and CDR2 YYEKEE (reference sequence). The V and J ends lost 1 base and 13 bases respectively, with 22 bases between them. CDR3: CASSLQTPGTPFEYF. DNA for the CDR3: TGTGCCAGCAGCTTGCAAACCCCCGGGACACCCTTTGAGTATTTT.

In its sample, this clonotype was seen a few times. This rearrangement joins TRBV11-1 to TRBJ2-1; 12 nucleotides line up with TRBD2. The CDR3 is 16 residues long. V trimming: 4 bases; J trimming: 6 bases; junction bases outside the gene matches: 7. The V gene's germline CDR1 is SGHAT and CDR2 FQDESV (reference sequence). The DNA for the CDR3 is TGTGCCAGCAGCTGGGATCTAGCGGGAGGGACCAATGAGCAGTTCTTC. It specifies CASSWDLAGGTNEQFF. Based on the CDR3 plus reference TRBV11-1 and TRBJ2-1, the full variable domain is EAEVAQSPRYKITEKSQAVAFWCDPISGHATLYWYRQILGQGPELLVQFQDESVVDDSQLPKDRFSAERLKGVDSTLKIQPAELGDSAMYLCASSWDLAGGTNEQFFGPGTRLTVL.